The present entry profiles one TCR beta chain with its context. Each CDR3 protein gets one entry after TCRdb re-called the RT-PCR reads with MiXCR. Counted here are hundreds of thousands of distinct CDR3 sequences, approximately 16% occurring once; the ten biggest clones make up less than 8%. The data originate from a study of patients and donors after allogeneic stem cell transplantation. The CDR3 is 13 amino acids. With V trimmed by 7 bases and J by 2 bases, 1 base remained unmatched. The germline V gene encodes CDR1 GTSNPN and CDR2 SVGIG (reference sequence). The clonotype was recovered from a human donor who was either an allogeneic HSCT recipient or a stem cell or donor lymphocyte infusion donor (not recorded which). It is not recorded whose cells these are; they may come from a transplant donor. Sequencing was carried out using blood, either unsorted or a sorted T cell fraction (not recorded which). V gene TRBV30 combines with J gene TRBJ2-1, with TRBD2 identical over 11 bases. In DNA, the CDR3 is TGTGCCTTTAGCGGGGGGGCCTACAATGAGCAGTTCTTC. This gives the protein CAFSGGAYNEQFF.